Following are 2 T cell receptor beta chains from one sample sequenced in a study of blood T cells in healthy people across ages. Sample-barcoded 5' priming and a J-beta primer mix drove a second PCR of about 7 to 11 cycles. One entry per CDR3 protein, called by TCRdb with MiXCR from the 5' RACE reads. The data contain about 1.8 million distinct CDR3 sequences, roughly 52% of them singletons. Input material: blood. All receptors derive from a woman between 40 and 50 years old in good health.

The gene calls are TRBV29-1 and TRBJ1-4; D is possibly TRBD1 (6 bases). The CDR3 loop spans 14 amino acids. Germline CDR1 is SQVTM and CDR2 is ANQGSEA. V was pared by 6 bases and J by 10 bases, with 21 bases between. The chain's CDR3 is CSVAGTHLGGKLFF. The CDR3 DNA reads TGCAGCGTGGCCGGGACTCATCTAGGGGGAAAACTGTTTTTT.

The rearrangement links TRBV4-2 to TRBJ1-5; D unresolved. CDR1 and CDR2 from the germline V gene are LGHNA and YNFKEQ. This CDR3 has 16 amino acids. The germline V and J ends were trimmed by 1 base and 5 bases, with 15 bases remaining between them. The CDR3 nucleotides read TGTGCCAGCAGCCAAGGCGGGGATCCGAGCGATCAGCCCCAGCATTTT. Its protein product is CASSQGGDPSDQPQHF.